This is a list of T cell receptor beta chains from one sample in a study of OX40 agonist ivuxolimab in advanced cancers. TCRdb's table, derived via immunoSEQ multiplex PCR, lists solely in-frame clones and lacks some. The sample yields over 20,000 clones, roughly 88% seen once. The sample consisted of CD4+ or CD8+ T cells sorted from blood, taken in a trial of the OX40 agonist ivuxolimab. The origin of the receptors is an adult with an advanced solid tumor such as melanoma, head and neck, liver or kidney cancer. The CDR3 runs from the conserved cysteine through the conserved F or W.

j_gene,v_gene,CDR3aa
TRBJ2-1,TRBV27,CASSFWGGDEQFF
TRBJ2-1,TRBV7-2,CASSKSGTRYNEQFF
TRBJ1-5,TRBV6-6,CASSYSGALSNQPQHF
TRBJ1-1,TRBV27,CASSLQGRNTEAFF
TRBJ2-1,TRBV4-2,CASSQDMAGRAYNEQFF
TRBJ2-7,TRBV2,CASSVAGGHSATTYEQYF
TRBJ2-3,TRBV7-9,CASSPPTPKEADTQYF
TRBJ1-2,TRBV2,CASSEDYGYTF
TRBJ2-4,TRBV6-5,CASSHIVGQKNIQYF
TRBJ1-5,TRBV19,CASELGFSNQPQHF
TRBJ2-7,TRBV4-2,CASSPRGSYEQYF
TRBJ2-1,TRBV4-3,CASSQSRSQFF
TRBJ2-1,TRBV12-5,CASGLIVRDRGPNEQFF